This T cell receptor (beta chain) is from a study of T-cell reconstitution after alpha-beta-depleted transplantation in children. About this clonotype itself: Its antigen remains unidentified.

Study findings and constraints: Hyperexpanded clones declined; after one year, newly produced T cells mostly supplied diversity.

Researchers prepared the TCRbeta library using unique molecular identifiers, the study reports. Via MiXCR, TCRdb re-called the PCR reads, giving one row per CDR3 protein. In the table there are approximately 1,000,000 distinct CDR3 sequences, around 30% of which are singletons. The V segment lost 3 bases and the J segment 6 bases; nucleotides outside the gene matches: 6. The germline gives CDR1 SGHRS, CDR2 YFSETQ. CDR3 length equals 13 residues. V gene TRBV5-1 combines with J gene TRBJ2-7, with 7 bases that match TRBD1. Here the sequenced sample was PBMCs, mostly from graft donor cells, taken 360 days after TCRalphabeta/CD19-depleted stem cell transplant. This TCR was sampled from a boy under three years old who had a stem cell transplant for SCID, so the T cells may come from the graft donor. The CDR3 DNA sequence: TGCGCCAGCAGCTCAGGACAGGACCGCGAGCAGTACTTC. Amino acids: CASSSGQDREQYF.